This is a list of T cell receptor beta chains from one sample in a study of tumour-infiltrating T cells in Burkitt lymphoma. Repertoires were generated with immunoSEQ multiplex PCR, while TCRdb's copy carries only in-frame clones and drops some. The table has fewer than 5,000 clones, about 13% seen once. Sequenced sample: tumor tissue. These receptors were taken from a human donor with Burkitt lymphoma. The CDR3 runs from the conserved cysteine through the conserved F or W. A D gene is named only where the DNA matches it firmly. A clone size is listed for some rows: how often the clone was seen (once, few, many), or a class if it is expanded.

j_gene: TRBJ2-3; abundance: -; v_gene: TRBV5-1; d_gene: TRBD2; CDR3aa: CASSFTSGVRDTQYF; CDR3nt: TGCGCCAGCAGCTTTACTAGCGGGGTGCGGGATACGCAGTATTTT
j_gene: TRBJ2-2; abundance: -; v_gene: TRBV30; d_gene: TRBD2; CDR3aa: CAWSGGTRSTGELFF; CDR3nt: TGTGCCTGGAGTGGGGGGACTAGAAGCACCGGGGAGCTGTTTTTT
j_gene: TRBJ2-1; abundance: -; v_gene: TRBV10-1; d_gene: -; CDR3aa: CASSDERISFGMEYEQFF; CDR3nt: TGCGCCAGCAGTGATGAGAGGATCTCCTTTGGAATGGAGTATGAGCAGTTCTTC
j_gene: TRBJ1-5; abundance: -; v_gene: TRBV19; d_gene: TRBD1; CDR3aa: CASSRTGKSNQPQHF; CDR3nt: TGTGCCAGTAGTAGGACAGGGAAGAGCAATCAGCCCCAGCATTTT
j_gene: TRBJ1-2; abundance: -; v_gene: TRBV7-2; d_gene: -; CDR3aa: CASSLDSRDGINYGYTF; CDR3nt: TGTGCCAGCAGCTTAGATTCTAGAGACGGAATTAACTATGGCTACACCTTC
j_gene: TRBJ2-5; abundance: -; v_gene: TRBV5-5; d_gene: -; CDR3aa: CASSLIGGQETQYF; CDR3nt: TGTGCCAGCAGCTTGATTGGGGGACAAGAGACCCAGTACTTC
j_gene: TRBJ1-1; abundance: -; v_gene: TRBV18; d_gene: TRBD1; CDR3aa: CASSPIRTGVNTEAFF; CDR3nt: TGTGCCAGCTCACCGATTCGTACAGGGGTGAACACTGAAGCTTTCTTT
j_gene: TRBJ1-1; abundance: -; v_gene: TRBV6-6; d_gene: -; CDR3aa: CASSYRPGNTEAFF; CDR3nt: TGTGCCAGCAGTTACAGGCCGGGAAACACTGAAGCTTTCTTT
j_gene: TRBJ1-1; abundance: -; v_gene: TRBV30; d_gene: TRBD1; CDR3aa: CAWTLGGQGGYNTEAFF; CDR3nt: TGTGCCTGGACCCTAGGGGGACAGGGAGGGTATAACACTGAAGCTTTCTTT
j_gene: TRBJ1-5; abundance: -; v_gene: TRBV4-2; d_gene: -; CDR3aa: CASSPEEGPQPQHF; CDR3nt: TGTGCCAGCAGCCCCGAAGAGGGCCCTCAGCCCCAGCATTTT
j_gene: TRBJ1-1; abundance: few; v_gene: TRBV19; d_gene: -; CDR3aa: CASSMVARPTEAFF; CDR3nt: TGTGCCAGTAGTATGGTCGCCAGGCCCACTGAAGCTTTCTTT
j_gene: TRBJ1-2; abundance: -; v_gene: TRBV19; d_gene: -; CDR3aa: CASNPRRDYGYTF; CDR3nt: TGTGCCAGTAACCCACGGCGGGACTATGGCTACACCTTC
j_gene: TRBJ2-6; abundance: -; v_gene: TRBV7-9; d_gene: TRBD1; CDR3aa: CASSERQGTGANVLTF; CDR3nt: TGTGCCAGCAGCGAACGACAGGGGACCGGGGCCAACGTCCTGACTTTC
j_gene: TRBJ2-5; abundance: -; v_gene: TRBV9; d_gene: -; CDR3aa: CASSVGPLGETQYF; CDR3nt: TGTGCCAGCAGCGTAGGACCATTGGGAGAGACCCAGTACTTC
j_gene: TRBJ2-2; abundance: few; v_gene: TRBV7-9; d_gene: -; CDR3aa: CASIPRVGLSGELFF; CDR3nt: TGTGCCAGCATCCCTCGAGTAGGGCTATCCGGGGAGCTGTTTTTT
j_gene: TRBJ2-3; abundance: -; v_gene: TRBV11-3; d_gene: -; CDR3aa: CASSSDGFEDTQYF; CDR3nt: TGTGCCAGCAGCTCGGACGGGTTCGAGGATACGCAGTATTTT
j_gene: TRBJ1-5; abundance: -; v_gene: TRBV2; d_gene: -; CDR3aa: CASSPMGSRSNQPQHF; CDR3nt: TGTGCCAGCTCCCCAATGGGGAGCAGGAGCAATCAGCCCCAGCATTTT
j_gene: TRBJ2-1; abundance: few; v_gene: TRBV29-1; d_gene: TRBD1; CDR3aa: CSVDGDSFAYNEQFF; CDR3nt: TGCAGCGTTGATGGGGACAGCTTTGCCTACAATGAGCAGTTCTTC
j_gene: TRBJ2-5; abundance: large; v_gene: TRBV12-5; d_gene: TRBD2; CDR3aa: CASAPTSGGAWGWTETQYF; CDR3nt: TGTGCTAGTGCCCCGACTAGCGGGGGGGCCTGGGGCTGGACAGAGACCCAGTACTTC
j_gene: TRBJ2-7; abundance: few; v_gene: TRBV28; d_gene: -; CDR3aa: CASTPPGHTYEQYF; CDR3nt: TGTGCCAGCACACCGCCGGGGCATACCTACGAGCAGTACTTC
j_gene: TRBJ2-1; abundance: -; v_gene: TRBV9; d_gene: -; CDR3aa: CANSLTGATCNEQFF; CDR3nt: TGTGCCAACTCATTAACCGGGGCGACTTGCAATGAGCAGTTCTTC
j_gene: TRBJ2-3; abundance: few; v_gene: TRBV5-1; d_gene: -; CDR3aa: CASSLEGDTDTQYF; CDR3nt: TGCGCCAGCAGCTTGGAGGGAGACACAGATACGCAGTATTTT
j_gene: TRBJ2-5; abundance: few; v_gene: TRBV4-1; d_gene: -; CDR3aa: CASSQDPSGGLEETQYF; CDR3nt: TGCGCCAGCAGCCAAGACCCCTCGGGGGGCCTTGAGGAGACCCAGTACTTC
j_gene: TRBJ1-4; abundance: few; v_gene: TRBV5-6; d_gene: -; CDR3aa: CASSPKGRQNEKLFF; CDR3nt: TGTGCCAGCAGCCCGAAGGGCCGACAAAATGAAAAACTGTTTTTT
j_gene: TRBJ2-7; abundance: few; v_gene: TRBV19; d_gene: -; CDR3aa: CASGMGTPYEQYF; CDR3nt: TGTGCCAGTGGTATGGGGACCCCCTACGAGCAGTACTTC
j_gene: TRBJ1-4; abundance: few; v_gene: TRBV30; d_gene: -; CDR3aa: CAWRGTGSEKLFF; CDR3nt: TGTGCCTGGAGGGGGACGGGCAGCGAAAAACTGTTTTTT
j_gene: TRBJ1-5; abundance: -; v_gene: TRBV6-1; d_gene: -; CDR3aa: CASSESDQPQHF; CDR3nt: TGTGCCAGTTCGGAGTCGGATCAGCCCCAGCATTTT
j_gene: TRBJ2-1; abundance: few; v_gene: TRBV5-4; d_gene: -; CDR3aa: CASSLQDRGNEQFF; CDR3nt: TGTGCCAGCAGCTTACAGGATCGGGGCAATGAGCAGTTCTTC
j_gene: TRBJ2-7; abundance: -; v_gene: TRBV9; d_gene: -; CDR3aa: CASSVFPGNEQYF; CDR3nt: TGTGCCAGCAGCGTTTTCCCTGGCAACGAGCAGTACTTC
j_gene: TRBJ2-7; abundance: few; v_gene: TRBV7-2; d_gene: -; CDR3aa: CASSSPIYGEQYF; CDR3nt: TGTGCCAGCAGCTCCCCTATATACGGTGAGCAGTACTTC
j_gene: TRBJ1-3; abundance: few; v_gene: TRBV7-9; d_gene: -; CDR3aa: CASSLVGGGFSGNTIYF; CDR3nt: TGTGCCAGCAGCTTAGTCGGGGGGGGCTTCTCTGGAAACACCATATATTTT
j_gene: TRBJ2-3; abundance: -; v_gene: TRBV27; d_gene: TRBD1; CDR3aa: CASSNRDRAPDTQYF; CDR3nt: TGTGCCAGCAGTAACCGGGACAGGGCGCCAGATACGCAGTATTTT
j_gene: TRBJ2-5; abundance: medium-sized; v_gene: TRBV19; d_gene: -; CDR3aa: CASRQAGETQYF; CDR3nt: TGTGCCAGTAGGCAGGCGGGAGAGACCCAGTACTTC
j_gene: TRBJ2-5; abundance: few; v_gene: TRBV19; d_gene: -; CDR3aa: CASKPLEGRETQYF; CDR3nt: TGTGCCTCCAAGCCTCTAGAGGGGAGAGAGACCCAGTACTTC
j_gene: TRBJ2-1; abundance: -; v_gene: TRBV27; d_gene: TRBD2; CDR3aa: CASSLSGGRARNEQFF; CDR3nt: TGTGCCAGCAGTTTATCGGGCGGGAGGGCCAGGAATGAGCAGTTCTTC
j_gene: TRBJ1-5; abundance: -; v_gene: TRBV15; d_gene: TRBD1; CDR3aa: CATSRSWTGNSNQPQHF; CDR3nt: TGTGCCACCAGCAGGTCCTGGACAGGAAATAGCAATCAGCCCCAGCATTTT
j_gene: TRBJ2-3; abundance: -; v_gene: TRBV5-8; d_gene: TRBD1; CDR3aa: CASSLGTGTGSRDTQYF; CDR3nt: TGTGCCAGCAGCTTGGGGACCGGGACAGGGTCGAGAGATACGCAGTATTTT
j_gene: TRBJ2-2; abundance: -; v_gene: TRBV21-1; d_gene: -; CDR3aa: CASSKGEKAGGSTGELFF; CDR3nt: TGTGCCAGCAGCAAAGGGGAAAAAGCTGGTGGATCTACCGGGGAGCTGTTTTTT
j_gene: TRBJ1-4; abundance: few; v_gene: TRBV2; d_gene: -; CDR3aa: CASSWREEKLFF; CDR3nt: TGTGCCAGCAGTTGGAGGGAAGAAAAACTGTTTTTT
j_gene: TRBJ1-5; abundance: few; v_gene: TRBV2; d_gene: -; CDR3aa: CASSVQGGRSNQPQHF; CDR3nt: TGTGCCAGCAGTGTTCAGGGTGGCAGAAGCAATCAGCCCCAGCATTTT
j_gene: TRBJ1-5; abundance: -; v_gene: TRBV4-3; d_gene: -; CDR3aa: CASSQVVGENQPQHF; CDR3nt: TGCGCCAGCAGCCAAGTCGTAGGGGAAAATCAGCCCCAGCATTTT
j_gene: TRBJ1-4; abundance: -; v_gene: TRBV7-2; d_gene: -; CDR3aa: CASNLVRGGNEKLFF; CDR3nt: TGTGCCAGCAATCTAGTTAGGGGAGGTAATGAAAAACTGTTTTTT
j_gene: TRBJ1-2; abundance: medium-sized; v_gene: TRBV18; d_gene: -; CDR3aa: CASSFRGYGYTF; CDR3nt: TGTGCCAGCTCATTTCGGGGTTATGGCTACACCTTC
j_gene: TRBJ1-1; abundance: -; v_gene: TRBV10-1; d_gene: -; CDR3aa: CASSESTMGNTEAFF; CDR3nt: TGCGCCAGCAGTGAGTCGACCATGGGTAACACTGAAGCTTTCTTT
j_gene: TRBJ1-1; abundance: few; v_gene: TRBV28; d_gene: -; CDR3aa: CASSLGNTEAFF; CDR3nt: TGTGCCAGCAGTTTGGGGAACACTGAAGCTTTCTTT
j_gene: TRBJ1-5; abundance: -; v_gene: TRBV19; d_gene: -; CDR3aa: CASSMEQTSNQPQHF; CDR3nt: TGTGCCAGTAGTATGGAACAGACTAGCAATCAGCCCCAGCATTTT
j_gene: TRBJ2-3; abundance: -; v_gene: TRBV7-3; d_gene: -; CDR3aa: CASSPSGSLGALDTQYF; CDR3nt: TGTGCCAGCAGCCCTTCTGGGTCCCTGGGCGCATTAGATACGCAGTATTTT
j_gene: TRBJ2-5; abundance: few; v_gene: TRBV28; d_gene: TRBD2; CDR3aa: CASSLRLAGVRETQYF; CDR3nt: TGTGCCAGCAGTTTACGGCTAGCGGGAGTACGGGAGACCCAGTACTTC
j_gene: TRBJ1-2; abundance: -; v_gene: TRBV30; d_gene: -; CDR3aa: CAWSVSGRTNYGYTF; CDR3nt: TGTGCCTGGAGTGTGTCGGGAAGAACTAACTATGGCTACACCTTC
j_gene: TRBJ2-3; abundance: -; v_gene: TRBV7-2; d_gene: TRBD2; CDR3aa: CASSLFLAGGGDMQYF; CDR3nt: TGTGCCAGCAGCCTTTTTCTAGCGGGAGGAGGAGATATGCAGTATTTT
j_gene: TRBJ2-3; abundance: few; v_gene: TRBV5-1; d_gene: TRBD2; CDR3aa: CASSPTGTSGSRNTQYF; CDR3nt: TGCGCCAGCAGCCCTACTGGGACTAGTGGGAGTAGGAATACGCAGTATTTT
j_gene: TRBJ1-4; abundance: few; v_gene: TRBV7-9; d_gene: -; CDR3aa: CATRGALIEKLFF; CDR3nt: TGTGCCACCCGGGGGGCCCTCATTGAAAAACTGTTTTTT
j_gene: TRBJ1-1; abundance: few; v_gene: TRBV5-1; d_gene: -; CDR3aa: CASSFGGTNTEAFF; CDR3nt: TGCGCCAGCAGCTTCGGAGGGACGAACACTGAAGCTTTCTTT
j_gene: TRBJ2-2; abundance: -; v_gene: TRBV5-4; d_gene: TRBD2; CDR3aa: CASSEGLAGGADTGELFF; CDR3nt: TGTGCCAGCAGCGAAGGACTAGCGGGAGGCGCGGACACCGGGGAGCTGTTTTTT
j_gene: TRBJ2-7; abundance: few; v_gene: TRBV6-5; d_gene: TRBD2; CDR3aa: CATKTSGYEQYF; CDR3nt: TGTGCCACCAAGACTAGCGGGTACGAGCAGTACTTC